A selection of T cell receptor beta chains follows, all from one sample in a study of post-analysis software for immune sequencing data. MiXCR, run by TCRdb on the PCR reads, gives a single entry per CDR3 protein. Altogether fewer than 900,000 distinct CDR3 sequences are present, roughly 46% being singletons, with the ten largest covering over 4.5%. The sequenced sample was blood. Every receptor here comes from a girl aged 10 to 17 with multiple sclerosis. Both conserved end residues are part of each CDR3. Each record gives: D gene, clone size, V gene, J gene, CDR3 DNA, CDR3 protein. A D gene is named only where the DNA matches it firmly. The size field is filled for only some rows; it gives once, few, many or a size class.

TRBD1,NA,TRBV4-3,TRBJ2-3,TGCGCCAGCAGCTCCGGACAGGGCGTCGGGAATACGCAGTATTTT,CASSSGQGVGNTQYF
NA,few,TRBV12-3/TRBV12-4,TRBJ2-5,TGTGCCAGCAGTTTCAGTCTTGAGACCCAGTACTTC,CASSFSLETQYF
TRBD2,NA,TRBV7-9,TRBJ2-1,TGTGCCAGCAGCCCCAAACTAGCGGGAACTTTCAATGAGCAGTTCTTC,CASSPKLAGTFNEQFF
NA,few,TRBV7-9,TRBJ2-7,TGTGCCAGCAGCTTAGGACCCCTGGAGTCCTACGAGCAGTACTTC,CASSLGPLESYEQYF
TRBD2,NA,TRBV6-6,TRBJ2-3,TGTGCCAGCAGTCCTAGCGGAACCACAGATACGCAGTATTTT,CASSPSGTTDTQYF
NA,NA,TRBV13,TRBJ1-2,TGTGCCAGCAGCTCGGGTGTGGGAAACTATGGCTACACCTTC,CASSSGVGNYGYTF
TRBD2,NA,TRBV6-5,TRBJ2-1,TGTGCCAGCAGTTCCACCCTAGCGGGAGGGGACAATGAGCAGTTCTTC,CASSSTLAGGDNEQFF
TRBD1,few,TRBV12-3/TRBV12-4,TRBJ2-3,TGTGCCAGCAGTTTAGCGGGACAGGGGGCCCGAGATACGCAGTATTTT,CASSLAGQGARDTQYF
TRBD1,NA,TRBV7-6,TRBJ2-1,TGTGCCAGCAGCATCACCGGGACAGGGGGGAGAAATGAGCAGTTCTTC,CASSITGTGGRNEQFF
NA,once,TRBV10-3,TRBJ2-2,TGTGCCATCAGTGAGTCAACGCGCGGGGAGCTGTTTTTT,CAISESTRGELFF
NA,NA,TRBV27,TRBJ2-3,TGTGCCAGCAGTTTGTACAGGGGCGGGGTAGGAGATACGCAGTATTTT,CASSLYRGGVGDTQYF
TRBD2,few,TRBV5-1,TRBJ2-1,TGCGCCAGCAGCTTGCCACACAGGGGGACTAGCGCTGTGAATGAGCAGTTCTTC,CASSLPHRGTSAVNEQFF
NA,NA,TRBV20-1,TRBJ2-3,TGCAGTGCTAGTGTCCTTCAGGATACGCAGTATTTT,CSASVLQDTQYF
NA,once,TRBV15,TRBJ2-7,TGTGCCACCAGCAGAGATCCCGGTCAGGGGACCTACGAGCAGTACTTC,CATSRDPGQGTYEQYF
NA,NA,TRBV7-2,TRBJ1-2,TGTACCAGCAGCTGGGGGCGGTTGGGGATCAGGGTTGAGGGCTACACCTTC,CTSSWGRLGIRVEGYTF
NA,NA,TRBV7-2,TRBJ2-7,TGTGCCAGCACCGATAGACTGGTTTACGAGCAGTACTTC,CASTDRLVYEQYF
TRBD2,few,TRBV7-2,TRBJ2-1,TGTGCTAGCAGCCGGACTAGCGGGAGTAACAATGAGCAGTTCTTC,CASSRTSGSNNEQFF
NA,NA,TRBV9,TRBJ2-1,TGTACCAGCAGCGTAGATGGGAGCTCCTACAATGAGCAGTTCTTC,CTSSVDGSSYNEQFF